Listed below are T cell receptor beta chains from one sample, sequenced in a study of blood T cell repertoires in COVID-19. Assay used: immunoSEQ multiplex PCR; TCRdb lists only in-frame clones, some missing. The data show under 300,000 clones, with approximately 85% seen just once and just over 6.5% held by the top ten. Sequencing used PBMCs or T cells enriched from blood (not recorded which). These TCRs come from a woman aged 45-65 years who had been exposed to COVID-19. Both conserved end residues are part of each CDR3. A D gene is named only where the DNA matches it firmly. A clone size is listed for some rows: how often the clone was seen (once, few, many), or a class if it is expanded.

v_call: TRBV3-1/TRBV3-2
clone_size: .
d_call: TRBD1
j_call: TRBJ1-6
cdr3_aa: CASSRDRASPLHF
cdr3_nt: TGTGCCAGCAGCCGCGACAGGGCTTCACCCCTCCACTTT

v_call: TRBV2
clone_size: .
d_call: TRBD1
j_call: TRBJ1-4
cdr3_aa: CASRAGTGNEKLFF
cdr3_nt: TGTGCCAGCAGGGCCGGGACAGGGAATGAAAAACTGTTTTTT

v_call: TRBV19
clone_size: .
d_call: .
j_call: TRBJ2-1
cdr3_aa: CARRWSQGEPYNEQFF
cdr3_nt: TGTGCCAGAAGGTGGAGTCAGGGTGAACCCTACAATGAGCAGTTCTTC

v_call: TRBV12-3/TRBV12-4
clone_size: few
d_call: .
j_call: TRBJ1-2
cdr3_aa: CASSLDSGGYTF
cdr3_nt: TGTGCCAGCAGTTTAGATTCGGGTGGCTACACCTTC

v_call: TRBV2
clone_size: .
d_call: TRBD1
j_call: TRBJ2-2
cdr3_aa: CASSAGTGGTGELFF
cdr3_nt: TGTGCCAGCAGTGCCGGGACAGGGGGGACCGGGGAGCTGTTTTTT

v_call: TRBV5-4
clone_size: .
d_call: TRBD1
j_call: TRBJ1-4
cdr3_aa: CASSFGGQSEKLFF
cdr3_nt: TGTGCCAGCAGCTTTGGGGGACAGAGTGAAAAACTGTTTTTT

v_call: TRBV18
clone_size: .
d_call: .
j_call: TRBJ1-1
cdr3_aa: CASSPRGDAMNTEAFF
cdr3_nt: TGTGCCAGCTCACCTCGAGGAGATGCAATGAACACTGAAGCTTTCTTT

v_call: TRBV11-3
clone_size: .
d_call: TRBD2
j_call: TRBJ2-1
cdr3_aa: CASSRGTSGGYNEQFF
cdr3_nt: TGTGCCAGCAGCAGAGGGACTAGCGGGGGTTACAATGAGCAGTTCTTC

v_call: TRBV6-5
clone_size: .
d_call: .
j_call: TRBJ1-5
cdr3_aa: CASSSSGEGVTQHF
cdr3_nt: TGTGCCAGCAGCTCATCAGGGGAGGGGGTGACCCAGCATTTT

v_call: TRBV7-9
clone_size: .
d_call: .
j_call: TRBJ1-2
cdr3_aa: CASSPNVRGHDGYTF
cdr3_nt: TGTGCCAGCAGCCCCAATGTCCGGGGACACGATGGCTACACCTTC

v_call: TRBV29-1
clone_size: .
d_call: .
j_call: TRBJ1-1
cdr3_aa: CSAARGSTEAFF
cdr3_nt: TGCAGCGCCGCTAGGGGGAGCACTGAAGCTTTCTTT

v_call: TRBV12-3/TRBV12-4
clone_size: .
d_call: .
j_call: TRBJ2-3
cdr3_aa: CASTNTDTQYF
cdr3_nt: TGTGCCAGCACTAACACAGATACGCAGTATTTT

v_call: TRBV29-1
clone_size: .
d_call: .
j_call: TRBJ1-1
cdr3_aa: CSVKSGATEAFF
cdr3_nt: TGCAGCGTCAAGAGCGGGGCCACTGAAGCTTTCTTT

v_call: TRBV4-3
clone_size: .
d_call: .
j_call: TRBJ1-4
cdr3_aa: CASSQGDRPVGEKLFF
cdr3_nt: TGCGCCAGCAGCCAAGGAGACAGGCCCGTGGGCGAAAAACTGTTTTTT

v_call: TRBV25-1
clone_size: .
d_call: .
j_call: TRBJ1-4
cdr3_aa: CASSAATNEKLFF
cdr3_nt: TGTGCCAGCAGTGCTGCAACTAATGAAAAACTGTTTTTT

v_call: TRBV3-1/TRBV3-2
clone_size: once
d_call: TRBD2
j_call: TRBJ2-7
cdr3_aa: CASSRASGGFSYEQYF
cdr3_nt: TGTGCCAGCAGCCGAGCTAGCGGGGGGTTCTCCTACGAGCAGTACTTC

v_call: TRBV6-5
clone_size: .
d_call: .
j_call: TRBJ2-1
cdr3_aa: CASSPGYNEQFF
cdr3_nt: TGTGCCAGCAGTCCAGGGTACAATGAGCAGTTCTTC

v_call: TRBV7-9
clone_size: .
d_call: TRBD1
j_call: TRBJ2-7
cdr3_aa: CASSARDRHYEQYF
cdr3_nt: TGTGCCAGCAGCGCAAGGGACAGGCACTACGAGCAGTACTTC

v_call: TRBV11-3
clone_size: .
d_call: .
j_call: TRBJ1-1
cdr3_aa: CASSHQDSEAFF
cdr3_nt: TGTGCCAGCAGCCACCAAGACAGTGAAGCTTTCTTT

v_call: TRBV28
clone_size: few
d_call: TRBD1
j_call: TRBJ1-2
cdr3_aa: CASSLSGTGFNYGYTF
cdr3_nt: TGTGCCAGCAGTTTGTCCGGGACAGGTTTTAACTATGGCTACACCTTC

v_call: TRBV5-6
clone_size: .
d_call: .
j_call: TRBJ1-6
cdr3_aa: CASSLGEGRRSYNSPLHF
cdr3_nt: TGTGCCAGCAGCTTGGGGGAGGGGCGTCGCTCCTATAATTCACCCCTCCACTTT

v_call: TRBV19
clone_size: .
d_call: TRBD1
j_call: TRBJ1-5
cdr3_aa: CASSRQGERIQHF
cdr3_nt: TGTGCCAGTAGTCGGCAGGGGGAGAGGATCCAGCATTTT

v_call: TRBV5-1
clone_size: .
d_call: TRBD2
j_call: TRBJ2-1
cdr3_aa: CASSLTSGSSYNEQFF
cdr3_nt: TGCGCCAGCAGTTTGACTAGCGGTAGCTCCTACAATGAGCAGTTCTTC

v_call: TRBV7-9
clone_size: .
d_call: TRBD2
j_call: TRBJ2-5
cdr3_aa: CASSFGPAGGETQYF
cdr3_nt: TGTGCCAGCAGCTTTGGCCCAGCGGGGGGAGAGACCCAGTACTTC

v_call: TRBV5-1
clone_size: .
d_call: .
j_call: TRBJ2-1
cdr3_aa: CASTTEGSSYNEQFF
cdr3_nt: TGCGCCAGCACGACAGAAGGAAGCTCCTACAATGAGCAGTTCTTC

v_call: TRBV5-1
clone_size: .
d_call: TRBD1
j_call: TRBJ2-1
cdr3_aa: CASSRTGTEYNEQFF
cdr3_nt: TGCGCCAGCAGTCGAACCGGGACAGAATACAATGAGCAGTTCTTC

v_call: TRBV4-2
clone_size: few
d_call: TRBD1
j_call: TRBJ2-6
cdr3_aa: CASSQATGGSGANVLTF
cdr3_nt: TGTGCCAGCAGCCAAGCGACAGGGGGCTCTGGGGCCAACGTCCTGACTTTC

v_call: TRBV10-3
clone_size: .
d_call: TRBD2
j_call: TRBJ2-3
cdr3_aa: CAISDGTSGVTDTQYF
cdr3_nt: TGTGCCATCAGTGACGGGACTAGCGGGGTCACAGATACGCAGTATTTT

v_call: TRBV4-1
clone_size: .
d_call: .
j_call: TRBJ2-7
cdr3_aa: CASSQAPAGSYEQYF
cdr3_nt: TGCGCCAGCAGCCAAGCCCCCGCCGGGAGCTACGAGCAGTACTTC

v_call: TRBV10-3
clone_size: few
d_call: .
j_call: TRBJ1-6
cdr3_aa: CAISEGDSPLHF
cdr3_nt: TGTGCCATCAGTGAAGGGGATTCACCCCTCCACTTT

v_call: TRBV9
clone_size: .
d_call: .
j_call: TRBJ2-2
cdr3_aa: CASSVPGGTGELFF
cdr3_nt: TGTGCCAGCAGCGTCCCCGGTGGTACCGGGGAGCTGTTTTTT

v_call: TRBV20-1
clone_size: .
d_call: .
j_call: TRBJ2-7
cdr3_aa: CSASPTAQGPYEQYF
cdr3_nt: TGCAGTGCTAGTCCGACTGCCCAGGGGCCCTACGAGCAGTACTTC

v_call: TRBV6-5
clone_size: .
d_call: TRBD2
j_call: TRBJ2-5
cdr3_aa: CASSRLAGGPETQYF
cdr3_nt: TGTGCCAGCAGTAGACTAGCGGGGGGGCCGGAGACCCAGTACTTC

v_call: TRBV27
clone_size: .
d_call: TRBD1
j_call: TRBJ2-3
cdr3_aa: CASSFDRATDTQYF
cdr3_nt: TGTGCCAGCAGTTTCGACAGGGCCACAGATACGCAGTATTTT

v_call: TRBV3-1/TRBV3-2
clone_size: .
d_call: TRBD2
j_call: TRBJ2-2
cdr3_aa: CASSQAPASGGAAFSTGELFF
cdr3_nt: TGTGCCAGCAGCCAAGCCCCCGCTAGCGGGGGGGCCGCGTTTAGCACCGGGGAGCTGTTTTTT

v_call: TRBV6-2/TRBV6-3
clone_size: .
d_call: TRBD1
j_call: TRBJ1-2
cdr3_aa: CASSLTGKDGYTF
cdr3_nt: TGTGCCAGCAGTTTGACAGGGAAGGATGGCTACACCTTC

v_call: TRBV6-5
clone_size: .
d_call: .
j_call: TRBJ2-1
cdr3_aa: CASTPGGASLKQFF
cdr3_nt: TGTGCCAGCACTCCCGGAGGCGCTTCATTGAAGCAGTTCTTC

v_call: TRBV2
clone_size: .
d_call: .
j_call: TRBJ2-3
cdr3_aa: CASSQTRETQYF
cdr3_nt: TGTGCCAGCAGCCAAACTAGAGAGACGCAGTATTTT

v_call: TRBV15
clone_size: .
d_call: .
j_call: TRBJ1-2
cdr3_aa: CATSKGRGQRDYGYTF
cdr3_nt: TGTGCCACCAGCAAGGGGCGTGGTCAGCGGGACTATGGCTACACCTTC

v_call: TRBV3-1/TRBV3-2
clone_size: .
d_call: .
j_call: TRBJ1-2
cdr3_aa: CASSPGNRVGRRNYGYTF
cdr3_nt: TGTGCCAGCAGCCCCGGCAACAGGGTGGGAAGGAGGAACTATGGCTACACCTTC